Detailed here is one T cell receptor beta chain. Its antigen remains unknown. The sample contains more than one DNA sequence encoding this CDR3. The data originate from a study of T cells in localized non-small cell lung cancer. The V gene end was trimmed by 8 bases and the J gene end by 3 bases; junction bases not matched to a gene: 7. The CDR3 is 14 amino acids. The germline CDR1 and CDR2 sequences are SNHLY and FYNNEI. The assay was immunoSEQ multiplex PCR, and TCRdb's table has in-frame clones only and misses some. The sample includes under 35,000 clones, about nine tenths seen only once; the top ten take approximately 3.9%. Study-level points and caveats: Longer survival (overall) was linked to higher T cell density in blood. Among the tissues sampled, uninvolved adjacent lung had the highest T cell clonality, above tumor. Sequencing involved a lone tumor region, leaving heterogeneity possible. Adjacent lung was found to contain a median about 62 of the top 100 tumor clones.

The chain recombines TRBV2 with TRBJ2-1, with TRBD1 identical over 7 bases. The TCR originated in a woman aged 40-69 years with stage III lung adenocarcinoma. Source: peripheral blood mononuclear cells, taken before any cancer treatment. The CDR3 sequence: CASLRGQNYNEQFF. The CDR3, as DNA: TGTGCCAGCCTTAGGGGGCAGAACTACAATGAGCAGTTCTTC.